This T cell receptor (beta chain) was found in a study of immune characterization of retroperitoneal liposarcoma. TCRdb re-derived calls from the PCR reads in MiXCR, one entry per CDR3 protein. This table holds roughly 20,000 distinct CDR3 sequences, about 35% found once. V was pared by 0 bases and J by 3 bases, with 12 bases between. This CDR3 region has 15 residues. Germline V lookup: CDR1 SGHRS, CDR2 YFSETQ. Sequencing was carried out using blood. The clonotype comes from a male donor with retroperitoneal liposarcoma. The chain combines TRBV5-1 with TRBJ1-2, with TRBD1 as a possible D gene (6 bases). The CDR3 loop is CASSLGDRRDYGYTF. As DNA, the CDR3 is TGCGCCAGCAGCTTGGGAGACAGGAGGGACTATGGCTACACCTTC.